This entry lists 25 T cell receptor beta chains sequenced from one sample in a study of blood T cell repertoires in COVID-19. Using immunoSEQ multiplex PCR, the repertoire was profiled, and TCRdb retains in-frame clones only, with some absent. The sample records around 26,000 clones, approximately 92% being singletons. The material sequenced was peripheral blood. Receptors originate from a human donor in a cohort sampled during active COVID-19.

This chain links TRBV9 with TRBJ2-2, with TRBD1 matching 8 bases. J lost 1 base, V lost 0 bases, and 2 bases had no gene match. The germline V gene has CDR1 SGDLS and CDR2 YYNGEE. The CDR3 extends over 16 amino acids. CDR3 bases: TGTGCCAGCAGCGTAGGGGGACAGGAGAACACCGGGGAGCTGTTTTTT. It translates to CASSVGGQENTGELFF.

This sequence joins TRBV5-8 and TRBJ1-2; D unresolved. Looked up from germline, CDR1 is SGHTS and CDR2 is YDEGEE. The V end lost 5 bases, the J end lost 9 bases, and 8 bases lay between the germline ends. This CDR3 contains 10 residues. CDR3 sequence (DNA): TGTGCCAGCAGTCAACAGCGCTACACCTTC. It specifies CASSQQRYTF.

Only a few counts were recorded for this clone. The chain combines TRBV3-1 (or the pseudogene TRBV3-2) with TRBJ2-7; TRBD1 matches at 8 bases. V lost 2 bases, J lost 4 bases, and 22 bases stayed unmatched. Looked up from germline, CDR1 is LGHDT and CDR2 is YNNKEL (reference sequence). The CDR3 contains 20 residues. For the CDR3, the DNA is TGTGCCAGCAGCCAAACTTTCCCGACCTCGTCCGGGACAGGTTCATACGAGCAGTACTTC. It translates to CASSQTFPTSSGTGSYEQYF.

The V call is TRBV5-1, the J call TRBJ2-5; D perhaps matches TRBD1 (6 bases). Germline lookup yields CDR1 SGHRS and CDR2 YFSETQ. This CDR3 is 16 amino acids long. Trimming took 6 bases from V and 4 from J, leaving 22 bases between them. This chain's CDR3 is CASTRQPTGLRETQYF. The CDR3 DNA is TGCGCCAGCACTAGGCAACCAACAGGGTTGCGAGAGACCCAGTACTTC.

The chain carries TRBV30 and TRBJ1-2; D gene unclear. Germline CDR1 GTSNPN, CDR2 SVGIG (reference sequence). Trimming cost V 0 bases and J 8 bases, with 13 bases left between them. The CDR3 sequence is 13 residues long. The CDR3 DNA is TGTGCCTGGAGTGTACTCGGGAGGCGAGGCTACACCTTC. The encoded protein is CAWSVLGRRGYTF.

For the CDR3, the DNA is TGTGCCAGCAGCTTAGACATCGGAACAGGGGTTTTTTTTCAGCCCCAGCATTTT. Translation gives CASSLDIGTGVFFQPQHF. This sequence joins TRBV7-6 and TRBJ1-5, with 7 bases that match TRBD1. Trimming removed 1 base from V and 6 bases from J; junction bases left unmatched: 15. The CDR3 totals 18 residues. The V gene's germline CDR1 is SGHVS and CDR2 FNYEAQ.

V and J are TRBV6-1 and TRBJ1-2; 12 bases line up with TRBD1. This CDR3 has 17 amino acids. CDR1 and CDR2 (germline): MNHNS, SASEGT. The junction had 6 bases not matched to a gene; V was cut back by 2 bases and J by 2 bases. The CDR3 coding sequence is TGTGCCAGCAGTGAAAGGGACAGGGGGCGTCCCAACTATGGCTACACCTTC. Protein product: CASSERDRGRPNYGYTF.

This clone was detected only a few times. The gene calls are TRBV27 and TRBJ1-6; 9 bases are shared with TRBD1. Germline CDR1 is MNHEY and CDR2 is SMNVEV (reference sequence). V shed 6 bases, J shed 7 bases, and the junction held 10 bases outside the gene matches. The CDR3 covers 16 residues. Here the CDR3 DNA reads TGTGCCAGCAGGAGCCTCGGGACAGGGTCGAATTCACCCCTCCACTTT. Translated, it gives CASRSLGTGSNSPLHF.

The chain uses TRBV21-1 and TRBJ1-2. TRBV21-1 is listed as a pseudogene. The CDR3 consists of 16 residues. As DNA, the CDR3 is TGTGCCAGCAGCAAAGGTGAGGAGGACTCAATCTATGGCTACACCTTC. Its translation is CASSKGEEDSIYGYTF.

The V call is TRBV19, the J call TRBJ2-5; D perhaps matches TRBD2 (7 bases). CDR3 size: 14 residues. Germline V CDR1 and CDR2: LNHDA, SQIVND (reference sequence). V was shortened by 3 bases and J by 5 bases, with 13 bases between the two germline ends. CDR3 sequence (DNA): TGTGCCAGTAGTATTACGGGGGGCAGTGAGACCCAGTACTTC. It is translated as CASSITGGSETQYF.

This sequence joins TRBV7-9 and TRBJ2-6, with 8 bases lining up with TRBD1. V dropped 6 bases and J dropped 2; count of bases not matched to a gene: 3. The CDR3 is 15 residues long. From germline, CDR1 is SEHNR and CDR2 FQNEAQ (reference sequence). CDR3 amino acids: CASRSQGAGANVLTF. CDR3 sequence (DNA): TGTGCCAGCAGATCACAGGGGGCTGGGGCCAACGTCCTGACTTTC.

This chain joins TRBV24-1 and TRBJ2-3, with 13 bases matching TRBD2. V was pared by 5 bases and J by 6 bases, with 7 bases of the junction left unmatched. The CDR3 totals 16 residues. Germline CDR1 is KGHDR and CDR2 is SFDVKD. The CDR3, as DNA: TGTGCCACCAGTGGTCGACTAGCGGGGGGTCGGGATACGCAGTATTTT. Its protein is CATSGRLAGGRDTQYF.

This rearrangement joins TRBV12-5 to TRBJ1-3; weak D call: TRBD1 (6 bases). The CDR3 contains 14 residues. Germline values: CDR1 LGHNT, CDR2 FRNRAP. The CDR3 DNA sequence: TGTGCCTCCTCCCAGGGGTTATCTGGAAACACCATATATTTT. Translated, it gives CASSQGLSGNTIYF.

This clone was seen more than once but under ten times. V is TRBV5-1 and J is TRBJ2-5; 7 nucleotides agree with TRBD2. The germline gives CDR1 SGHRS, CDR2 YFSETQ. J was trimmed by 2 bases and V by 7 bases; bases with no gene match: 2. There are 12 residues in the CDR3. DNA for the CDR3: TGCGCCAGCCGGGGACTACAAGAGACCCAGTACTTC. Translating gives CASRGLQETQYF.

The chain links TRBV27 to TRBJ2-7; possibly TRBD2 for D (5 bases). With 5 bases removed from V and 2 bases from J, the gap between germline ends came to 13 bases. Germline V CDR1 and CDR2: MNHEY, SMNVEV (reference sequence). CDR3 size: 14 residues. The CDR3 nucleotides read TGTGCCAGCAGTCCGTGGACTGAAGCCTACGAGCAGTACTTC. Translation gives CASSPWTEAYEQYF.

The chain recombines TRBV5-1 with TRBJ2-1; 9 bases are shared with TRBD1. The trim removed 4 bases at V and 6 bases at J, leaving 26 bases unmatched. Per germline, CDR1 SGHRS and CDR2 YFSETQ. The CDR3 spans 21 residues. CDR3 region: CASSLYPGQGSISNVGNEQFF. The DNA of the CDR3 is TGCGCCAGCAGCCTATACCCGGGACAGGGTTCGATCTCCAATGTAGGCAATGAGCAGTTCTTC.

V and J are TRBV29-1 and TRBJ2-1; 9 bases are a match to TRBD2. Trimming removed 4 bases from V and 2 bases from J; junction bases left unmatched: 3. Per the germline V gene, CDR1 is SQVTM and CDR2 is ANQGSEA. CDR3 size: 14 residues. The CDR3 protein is CSVAAGGTYNEQFF. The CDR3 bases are TGCAGCGTTGCGGCGGGGGGGACCTACAATGAGCAGTTCTTC.

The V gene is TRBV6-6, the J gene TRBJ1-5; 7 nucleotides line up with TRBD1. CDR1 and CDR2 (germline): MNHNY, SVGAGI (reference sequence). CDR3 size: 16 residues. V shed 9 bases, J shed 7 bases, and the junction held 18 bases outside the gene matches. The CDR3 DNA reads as TGTGCCAGGCGAAAAGGACAGGTCCGCTTCAAACAGCCCCAGCATTTT. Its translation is CARRKGQVRFKQPQHF.

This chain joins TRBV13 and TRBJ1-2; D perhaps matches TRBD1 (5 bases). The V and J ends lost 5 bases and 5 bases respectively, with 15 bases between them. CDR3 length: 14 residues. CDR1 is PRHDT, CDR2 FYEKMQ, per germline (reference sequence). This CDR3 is CASSQGPGGYGYTF. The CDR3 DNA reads TGTGCCAGCAGCCAAGGGCCGGGGGGGTATGGCTACACCTTC.

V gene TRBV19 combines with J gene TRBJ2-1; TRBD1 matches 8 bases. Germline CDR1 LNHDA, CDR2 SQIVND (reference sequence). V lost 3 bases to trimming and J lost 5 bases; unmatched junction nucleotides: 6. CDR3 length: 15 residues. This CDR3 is CASSIGQGAHNEQFF. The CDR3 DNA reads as TGTGCCAGTAGTATTGGACAGGGTGCCCACAATGAGCAGTTCTTC.

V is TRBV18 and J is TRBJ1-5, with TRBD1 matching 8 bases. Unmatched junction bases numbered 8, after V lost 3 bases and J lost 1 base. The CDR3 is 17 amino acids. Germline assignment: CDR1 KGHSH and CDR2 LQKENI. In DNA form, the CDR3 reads TGTGCCAGCTCACCCGACAGGGGCGGGACGAGCAATCAGCCCCAGCATTTT. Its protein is CASSPDRGGTSNQPQHF.

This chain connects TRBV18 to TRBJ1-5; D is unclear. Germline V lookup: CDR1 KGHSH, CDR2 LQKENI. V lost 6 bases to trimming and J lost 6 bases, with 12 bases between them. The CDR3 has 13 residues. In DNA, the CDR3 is TGTGCCAGCTCTGCCGAGGTTCGTCAGCCCCAGCATTTT. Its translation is CASSAEVRQPQHF.

The CDR3 sequence: CASNQDRDSGYTF. The CDR3 region has the DNA TGTGCCAGCAACCAGGACAGGGATAGTGGCTACACCTTC. This chain connects TRBV9 to TRBJ1-2; 8 bases line up with TRBD1. The length of the CDR3 is 13 residues. The germline V gene has CDR1 SGDLS and CDR2 YYNGEE. Trimming removed 6 bases from V and 7 bases from J; junction bases left unmatched: 8.

CDR3 amino acids: CASSRSGGTTDTQYF. CDR3 sequence (DNA): TGCGCCAGCAGTCGTAGCGGGGGAACCACAGATACGCAGTATTTT. This chain connects TRBV5-1 to TRBJ2-3; TRBD2 matches at 9 bases. The V and J ends lost 5 bases and 2 bases, in that order; junction bases with no gene match: 6. The CDR3 has 15 residues. Germline CDR1 and CDR2: SGHRS and YFSETQ.

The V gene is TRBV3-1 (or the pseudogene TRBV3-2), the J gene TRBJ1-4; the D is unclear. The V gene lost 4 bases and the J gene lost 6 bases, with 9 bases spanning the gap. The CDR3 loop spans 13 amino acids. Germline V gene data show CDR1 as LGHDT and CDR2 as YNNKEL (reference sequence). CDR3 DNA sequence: TGTGCCAGCAGCCCAGCCCGGGATGAAAAACTGTTTTTT. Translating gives CASSPARDEKLFF.